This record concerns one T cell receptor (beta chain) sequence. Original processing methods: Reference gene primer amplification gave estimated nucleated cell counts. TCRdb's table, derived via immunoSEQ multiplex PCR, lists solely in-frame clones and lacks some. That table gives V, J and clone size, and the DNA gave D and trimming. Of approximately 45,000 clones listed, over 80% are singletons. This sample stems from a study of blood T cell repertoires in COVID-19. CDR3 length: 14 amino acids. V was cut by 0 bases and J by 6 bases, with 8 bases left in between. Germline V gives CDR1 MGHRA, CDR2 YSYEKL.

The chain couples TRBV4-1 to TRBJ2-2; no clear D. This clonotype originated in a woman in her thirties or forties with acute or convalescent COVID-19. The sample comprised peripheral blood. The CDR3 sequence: CASSQESVSGELFF. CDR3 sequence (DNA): TGCGCCAGCAGCCAAGAATCGGTATCCGGGGAGCTGTTTTTT.